This TCR beta chain was identified in a study of blood T cell repertoires in COVID-19. Study details: From the United States, Italy and Spain came samples of acute and convalescent COVID-19.

Original processing notes: Scientists estimated how many nucleated cells there were by amplifying reference gene primers. Sequencing was performed with immunoSEQ multiplex PCR; in TCRdb, only in-frame clones are kept and a portion is missing. V and J calls and clone size are copied from that table; D and trimming were computed from the DNA. The sample lists some 150,000 clones; 80% to 90% were seen once. The source of this sequence is a woman between 40 and 50 years old with acute or convalescent COVID-19. Sequenced sample: peripheral blood.

CDR3 DNA: TGTGCCAGTAGTACCGACTTAGATCAGCCCCAGCATTTT. Its protein is CASSTDLDQPQHF. The V call is TRBV19, the J call TRBJ1-5; D gene ambiguous. V shed 4 bases and J shed 5 bases, with 9 bases lying between them. The germline gives CDR1 LNHDA, CDR2 SQIVND (reference sequence). The CDR3 contains 13 residues.